What follows is one TCR beta chain and its context. It has no known antigen specificity. Library method: the immunoSEQ multiplex PCR assay. The multiplex PCR relied on a mix of 60 forward primers for TCR Vbeta segments and 13 reverse primers for TCR Jbeta segments. A multiplex PCR assay on genomic DNA amplified the CDR3 region of rearranged TCR beta genes. The amplified TCR beta libraries were sequenced on the Illumina HiSeq System as 87-base-pair reads. The source study handled its data this way. Across the roughly 670 repertoires, a later analysis counted approximately 83 million unique TCR beta chains, approximately 12 million of which were shared by at least two donors. Raw reads were error-corrected and collapsed into unique sequences with a nearest-neighbor algorithm that merged closely related sequences to remove PCR and sequencing errors. Alignment of CDR3 sequences to IMGT reference sequences was used to assign V, D and J gene segments. For a sequence to be retained, a match of at least six nucleotides was required to both a V gene segment and a J gene segment. A rearrangement was called productive if the CDR3 had no stop codons and remained in frame with V and J, and every other rearrangement was called non-productive. CDR3 was defined according to IMGT convention as the region running from the second conserved V-encoded cysteine to the conserved J-encoded phenylalanine. In an earlier analysis of around 540 of the donors, sequences lacking an unambiguous match to a single V gene segment were excluded. In an earlier analysis of a few hundred of the donors, V segments were called functional above 56.7% productive rearrangements and were called segregating when the between-donor standard deviation exceeded 5%. To diagnose cytomegalovirus status from the catalog of TCR beta chain sequences, a statistical classification framework was built. In a later analysis, TCR nucleotide sequences were compared against IMGT/GENE-DB human TR gene sequences so that V and J genes could be assigned. A later analysis assigned CDR3 sequences and most-parsimonious VDJ recombination scenarios with the TCRdist pipeline. In a later analysis, each TCR beta chain was defined by its CDR3 amino acid sequence together with its V-gene family, and reads lacking a unique V-gene family were excluded. As a way to deal with suspected cross-contamination and a sequencing artifact, a later analysis dropped 592 nucleotide sequences that were highly shared and had low generation probability. A later analysis calculated a clonal expansion index for each public chain from normalized within-repertoire ranks of inferred template counts. In a later analysis, generation probabilities were computed using a VDJ recombination model fitted to out-of-frame rearrangements, and the results were checked against IGoR. In a later analysis, hypergeometric tests were used to score TCR-TCR, TCR-HLA and TCR-CMV co-occurrence, with a repertoire-size bias correction applied to TCR pairs. False discovery rates were estimated in a later analysis by permuting HLA or CMV assignments 20 times. In a later analysis, co-occurring TCRs were grouped using DBSCAN, and TCRdist sequence similarity was added for clustering within HLA-allele-positive subsets. Co-occurrence clustering excluded repertoires with fewer than 30,000 or more than 120,000 public chains, plus five with anomalous nucleotide sharing. TCRdb retrieved this table from immuneACCESS and kept in-frame rearrangements only. Not all clones are present; in checked studies, unresolved V genes account for under half, and no reason is known for the remainder. Clone size and the V and J calls come from that table; the DNA yielded D and trimming. The record for this sample contains over 40,000 clones. Of the sample, about 2% is held by the ten largest clones.

Trimming removed 1 base from V and 3 bases from J, leaving 12 bases between the germline ends. Inclusive of the bounding cysteine and phenylalanine, the CDR3 is 15 residues long. Only the CDR3 portion is preserved as DNA: 45 bases, with reading frame beginning at the first base. The germline V gene (reference sequence) gives CDR1 as LNHDA and CDR2 as SQIVND. The cohort comprised 666 healthy bone marrow donors. At the time of sampling, every cohort member was nominally healthy, though immune exposures that went unrecorded were likely present. The donor tested CMV seronegative, placing the donor among the 350 or so seronegative members of the cohort. Every donor gave a peripheral blood sample, and the peripheral blood mononuclear cells from that sample were used for TCR beta sequencing. Genomic DNA was extracted from the blood cell samples with the Qiagen DNeasy Blood Extraction Kit. The data were taken from a study of cytomegalovirus exposure and HLA in healthy donors (dated by TCRdb to the late 2010s). For context, the study as a whole: In an earlier analysis of some 610 of the donors, about 260 Gb of sequence data and 95 million to 130 million unique TCR beta sequences from 150 million to 200 million T cells were reported. Typing coverage varied by locus: roughly 620-640 donors for A, B, C, DRB1 and DQB1; roughly 500 for DQA1; about 600 for DPA1; roughly 470 for DPB1. Class I and class II HLA loci were covered by the typing at four-digit resolution. An early release covering roughly 600 HLA-typed donors comprised about 290 gigabases of sequencing data and about 90 million unique TCR sequences. Donor age, sex, ethnicity and CMV serostatus were compiled together with the repertoire data. A later analysis re-analyzed previously published TCR beta repertoires from 666 donors and added high-resolution HLA genotyping to study TCR occurrence patterns. Among 300 to 500 genotyped donors of the cohort, an average of approximately 240,000 unique TCR beta nucleotide sequences was sequenced per donor, of which roughly 17% were non-productive. Besides the first cohort of hundreds of subjects, a separate validation cohort made up of over 100 different subjects was used. To predict cytomegalovirus infection status, the study brought together high-throughput TCR immunosequencing, statistical association of individual TCRs with disease status, and machine learning. Rather than drawing on any new phenotypic data, the later analysis identified candidate immune exposures from TCR beta sequences and the way those sequences occurred across donors. In a later genetic analysis, genome-wide SNP genotypes for about 65% of the roughly 700 donors were used, and that subset was treated as a discovery cohort. Using immunosequencing, the study profiled T cell repertoires from around 680 subjects and related those repertoires to cytomegalovirus serostatus. An earlier analysis of several hundred of the donors applied high-throughput TCR beta sequencing to assess whether each TCR beta V gene segment acted as functional or pseudogenic. All discovery cohort repertoires had been generated using a single sequencing platform. Because of strong linkage in the cohort, four or five DR-DQ haplotypes were treated as single units for association and clustering. The study aimed to test whether cataloging public T cell receptors could reveal signatures of past pathogen exposure. Of the roughly 390 genotyped donors, about 80% fell in the genetic ancestry cluster associated with self-reported Caucasian donors.

What the work shows at the level of the full study, not this receptor alone: The study listed 150 to 200 TCR beta chains as associated with cytomegalovirus. The earlier analysis of some 540 of the donors excluded some 15 rarely observed V segments, including chromosome 9 orphons, because counts were too low. Strong co-occurrence of HLA alleles, especially DR and DQ, made assigning TCR associations to individual alleles difficult. A later genetic analysis associated a missense DCLRE1C variant with V-gene and J-gene trimming of TCR beta chains, and an independent cohort replicated the association. Broadly in line with IMGT annotations, most TCR beta V segments showed up in productive rearrangements about 87% or about 30% of the time in an earlier analysis of several hundred of the donors. A later genetic analysis reported fewer N-insertions in productive TCRs among donors in an Asian-associated ancestry cluster than the roughly 700-donor mean. The authors suggested that the approach could potentially be extended to other disease states and immunological phenotypes. In a later analysis, several top co-occurrence clusters were reported to appear linked to parvovirus B19, influenza, CMV and Epstein-Barr virus. Roughly uniform sequencing depth across donors was assumed in presence/absence analyses, although this assumption may not hold. A few of the identified cytomegalovirus-associated TCR beta chains were confirmed in vitro to be specific for cytomegalovirus antigens. Because HLA typing was missing for some donors at each locus, association tests included only the typed subset. Most TCR sequences were seen in very few donors, while some public TCRs were found in many individuals. Linkage disequilibrium might explain the correlated functional status among segregating V segments, but an unknown experimental factor could not be excluded. The 87-base-pair reads could not distinguish some IMGT-functional V segments, including TRBV6-2 and TRBV6-3, so those segments were excluded. According to a later analysis, TCR association rates differed among HLA loci, with DRB1 alleles showing the most associated TCRs and HLA-C alleles showing the fewest. In both the original and validation cohorts, the classifier was reported to diagnose cytomegalovirus status with high specificity and sensitivity. A group of highly shared sequence variants was considered likely to be a technical artifact of the sequencing pipeline. Specific HLA alleles were associated with 15,000 to 20,000 TCR beta sequences at a false discovery rate of 0.05 in a later analysis. A further reported finding was that TCR beta sequences accurately predicted the HLA-A and HLA-B alleles for most subjects in the first cohort. The cohort was sequenced for TCR beta chains only, and without alpha or paired-chain data the features that could be detected were limited. Most CMV-associated TCR beta chains appeared to be HLA-restricted in a later analysis, and the HLA associations seemed to be driven largely by CMV exposure. CMV serostatus was the only immune exposure information available for the cohort. In a later analysis, HLA-associated TCR beta chains showed more clonal expansion and lower generation probabilities than non-associated chains that were equally common.

This TCR was recovered from a woman between 40 and 50 years old in good health and CMV-seronegative. The sample taken for sequencing was PBMCs. The chain is made from TRBV19 and TRBJ1-2, with TRBD1 as a weak D call on 5 bases. The DNA sequence reads TGTGCCAGTAGTATAGTGCAGGGCAAGCACTATGGCTACACCTTC. It codes for CASSIVQGKHYGYTF.